The rows below give T cell receptor beta chains drawn from one sample of a study of blood T cells in healthy people across ages. In TCRdb, the 5' RACE reads were re-called with MiXCR into one record per CDR3 protein. Of approximately 1,700,000 distinct CDR3 sequences detected, roughly 43% appear once; the ten largest clones hold approximately 22%. What was sequenced was blood. These receptors were obtained from a human donor in good health. The CDR3 runs from the conserved cysteine through the conserved F or W. The D gene is left open where the match is weak. Size is omitted from some rows. Given values are once, few, many or a class for expanded clones.

j_call | d_call | clone_size | v_call | cdr3_aa | cdr3_nt
TRBJ2-1 | - | - | TRBV20-1 | CSASKRFYNEQFF | TGCAGTGCTAGCAAGCGGTTCTACAATGAGCAGTTCTTC
TRBJ2-1 | - | few | TRBV3-1 | CASSSRVEQFF | TGTGCTAGCAGCTCGAGGGTTGAGCAGTTCTTC
TRBJ1-1 | - | many | TRBV12-3/TRBV12-4 | CASSLRPNTEAFF | TGTGCCAGCAGTTTACGGCCGAACACTGAAGCTTTCTTT
TRBJ2-2 | - | - | TRBV4-1 | CASRVAGNTGELFF | TGCGCCAGCAGGGTGGCAGGGAACACCGGGGAGCTGTTTTTT
TRBJ2-1 | - | - | TRBV5-1 | CASSLDVQGGYEQFF | TGCGCCAGCAGCTTGGATGTACAGGGAGGCTATGAGCAGTTCTTC
TRBJ2-1 | TRBD2 | - | TRBV4-3 | CASSLATSGSYNEQFF | TGCGCCAGCAGCCTCGCGACTAGCGGGTCTTACAATGAGCAGTTCTTC
TRBJ2-1 | TRBD1 | - | TRBV11-2 | CATLKDRGYDNEQFF | TGTGCCACCTTGAAGGACAGGGGCTATGACAATGAGCAGTTCTTC
TRBJ2-3 | - | once | TRBV27 | CASSPSRGVHTDTQYF | TGTGCCAGCAGTCCTTCTAGGGGGGTGCACACAGATACGCAGTATTTT
TRBJ2-7 | TRBD1 | - | TRBV28 | CASSARDRAREQYF | TGTGCCAGCAGTGCTCGGGACAGGGCGAGGGAGCAGTACTTC
TRBJ2-1 | - | - | TRBV6-4 | CASSDGISNNNEQFF | TGTGCCAGCAGTGACGGGATTTCCAACAACAATGAGCAGTTCTTC
TRBJ2-7 | - | few | TRBV4-2 | CASSQQGRSSYEQYF | TGTGCCAGCAGCCAACAGGGCAGGAGCTCCTACGAGCAGTACTTC
TRBJ1-6 | - | - | TRBV9 | CASSVLTHRGKNSPLHF | TGTGCCAGCAGCGTCTTAACCCACCGGGGCAAGAATTCACCCCTCCACTTT
TRBJ2-7 | TRBD1 | - | TRBV5-1 | CASSPQGGQGTYEQYF | TGCGCCAGCAGCCCCCAAGGGGGACAGGGCACCTACGAGCAGTACTTC
TRBJ2-6 | TRBD2 | few | TRBV13 | CASSGREGSGANVLTF | TGTGCCAGCAGCGGCAGGGAGGGAAGCGGGGCCAACGTCCTGACTTTC
TRBJ1-1 | - | - | TRBV11-2 | CASTLGGGHTVNTEAFF | TGTGCCAGCACTCTAGGAGGGGGGCACACAGTGAACACTGAAGCTTTCTTT
TRBJ2-4 | TRBD1 | - | TRBV28 | CASNNRGLKAKNIQYF | TGTGCCAGCAACAACAGGGGGCTAAAGGCCAAAAACATTCAGTACTTC
TRBJ2-2 | TRBD2 | - | TRBV20-1 | CSARGPGLAGLGELFF | TGCAGTGCTAGAGGCCCGGGACTAGCGGGACTCGGGGAGCTGTTTTTT
TRBJ2-5 | - | - | TRBV7-2 | CASSSRAGWETQYF | TGTGCCAGCAGCTCGAGGGCGGGTTGGGAGACCCAGTACTTC
TRBJ1-4 | - | few | TRBV7-9 | CASSLLGQYNEKLFF | TGTGCCAGCAGCTTACTGGGGCAGTATAATGAAAAACTGTTTTTT
TRBJ2-1 | - | - | TRBV5-1 | CASSLVIGAYNEQFF | TGCGCCAGCAGCTTGGTTATCGGGGCTTACAATGAGCAGTTCTTC
TRBJ2-5 | - | - | TRBV2 | CASGPEQETQYF | TGTGCCAGCGGCCCAGAGCAAGAGACCCAGTACTTC
TRBJ2-1 | - | - | TRBV7-2 | CASRRNRDGDEQFF | TGTGCCAGCAGACGTAACAGGGATGGCGATGAGCAGTTCTTC
TRBJ2-3 | TRBD2 | - | TRBV20-1 | CSARGGTSGGTDTQYF | TGCAGTGCTAGAGGGGGAACTAGCGGGGGGACAGATACGCAGTATTTT
TRBJ1-3 | - | - | TRBV7-2 | CAGSFRGGSGNTIYF | TGTGCCGGCAGCTTCCGGGGAGGCTCTGGAAACACCATATATTTT
TRBJ1-1 | TRBD1 | few | TRBV15 | CATSPGQRNTEAFF | TGTGCCACCAGCCCGGGACAGAGAAACACTGAAGCTTTCTTT